A selection of T cell receptor beta chains follows, all from one sample in a study of T-cell memory formation after mild COVID-19. TCRdb re-analysed the 5' RACE reads in MiXCR, keeping a single row per CDR3 protein. The table has 450,000 to 700,000 distinct CDR3 sequences, roughly 18% seen once. Sequences were obtained from PBMCs or a T cell subset sorted from them (not recorded which). Receptor source: an adult woman who had mild COVID-19 (a few samples of this study predate the infection). Cell type and time point are not known. Both conserved end residues are part of each CDR3. D genes are given only for firm matches. Clone sizes are given selectively: once, few, many, or a class where the clone is expanded.

V,J,D,size,CDR3,DNA
TRBV4-1,TRBJ2-3,NA,NA,CASSQGRGGNTDTQYF,TGCGCCAGCAGCCAAGGCCGCGGGGGCAACACAGATACGCAGTATTTT
TRBV15,TRBJ2-3,NA,NA,CATSRDGGSTDTQYF,TGTGCCACCAGCAGAGATGGGGGGAGTACAGATACGCAGTATTTT
TRBV9,TRBJ1-1,NA,NA,CASSVATTGNLNQAEAFF,TGTGCCAGCAGCGTAGCTACAACAGGCAACCTCAACCAGGCTGAAGCTTTCTTT
TRBV3-1,TRBJ2-7,NA,NA,CASSQAPGASQGYEQYF,TGTGCCAGCAGCCAAGCCCCCGGGGCCTCCCAGGGCTACGAGCAGTACTTC
TRBV2,TRBJ2-7,TRBD1,NA,CASIEATGGSYEQYF,TGTGCCAGCATTGAAGCTACAGGGGGGTCCTACGAGCAGTACTTC
TRBV7-3,TRBJ1-1,TRBD1,few,CASSLQGTGSTEAFF,TGTGCCAGCAGCTTACAGGGGACAGGGTCCACTGAAGCTTTCTTT
TRBV5-5,TRBJ2-2,NA,many,CASSPLGGDGTGELFF,TGTGCCAGCAGCCCCCTAGGAGGGGACGGCACCGGGGAGCTGTTTTTT
TRBV6-5,TRBJ1-2,NA,many,CASSSHRGPNYGYTF,TGTGCCAGCAGTTCCCACCGGGGGCCTAACTATGGCTACACCTTC
TRBV3-1,TRBJ2-1,NA,NA,CASSQDAGGHFPHEQFF,TGTGCCAGCAGCCAAGATGCCGGGGGTCACTTTCCCCATGAGCAGTTCTTC
TRBV12-3/TRBV12-4,TRBJ2-3,TRBD2,few,CASSLGLAGGSDTQYF,TGTGCCAGCAGTTTGGGACTAGCGGGAGGATCAGATACGCAGTATTTT
TRBV5-1,TRBJ2-3,NA,NA,CASSSWVASTDTQYF,TGCGCCAGCAGCTCTTGGGTGGCTAGCACAGATACGCAGTATTTT
TRBV4-3,TRBJ2-7,NA,NA,CASSQDAQGGEQYF,TGCGCCAGCAGCCAAGATGCTCAGGGTGGCGAGCAGTACTTC
TRBV5-1,TRBJ1-5,NA,NA,CASSLLGGQPQHF,TGCGCCAGCAGCTTGTTGGGGGGGCAGCCCCAGCATTTT
TRBV9,TRBJ1-2,NA,NA,CASSVASVPVSYGYTF,TGTGCCAGCAGCGTAGCTTCGGTTCCGGTTAGCTATGGCTACACCTTC
TRBV15,TRBJ1-1,NA,few,CATSTRPAFF,TGTGCCACCAGCACCCGACCAGCTTTCTTT
TRBV5-4,TRBJ1-2,NA,NA,CASSYVPPTADDGYTF,TGTGCCAGCAGCTACGTACCCCCGACGGCGGATGATGGCTACACCTTC
TRBV7-9,TRBJ1-1,NA,many,CASSLGQTTYTEAFF,TGTGCCAGCAGCTTAGGACAGACTACCTACACTGAAGCTTTCTTT
TRBV7-9,TRBJ1-2,NA,few,CASSFASNNYGYTF,TGTGCCAGCAGCTTCGCAAGTAATAACTATGGCTACACCTTC